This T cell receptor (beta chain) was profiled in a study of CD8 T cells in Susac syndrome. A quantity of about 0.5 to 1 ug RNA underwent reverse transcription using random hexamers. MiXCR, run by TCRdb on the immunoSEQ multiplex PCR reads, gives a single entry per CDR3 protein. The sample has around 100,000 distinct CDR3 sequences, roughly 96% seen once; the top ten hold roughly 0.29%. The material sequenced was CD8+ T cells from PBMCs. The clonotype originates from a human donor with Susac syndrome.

For the CDR3, the DNA is TGTGCCAGTAGTATGGCGGATCCCGACGAGCAGTACTTC. Amino acids: CASSMADPDEQYF. The chain recombines TRBV19 with TRBJ2-7; D unresolved. Trimming left V 3 bases short and J 5 bases short, with 11 bases between. Germline CDR1 and CDR2: LNHDA and SQIVND (reference sequence). The CDR3 is made up of 13 amino acids. Full variable domain (rest looked up from reference TRBV19 and TRBJ2-7): DGGITQSPKYLFRKEGQNVTLSCEQNLNHDAMYWYRQDPGQGLRLIYYSQIVNDFQKGDIAEGYSVSREKKESFPLTVTSAQKNPTAFYLCASSMADPDEQYFGPGTRLTVT.